The rows below give T cell receptor beta chains drawn from one sample of a study of blood T cell repertoires in COVID-19. The method was immunoSEQ multiplex PCR; TCRdb's version includes in-frame clones alone and lacks a portion of them. The sample contains about 46,000 clones, 86% of which appear only once. Sequenced: peripheral blood. These receptors originate from a man between 60 and 75 years old with active or convalescent COVID-19. Each CDR3 is given with its conserved first and last residue. The order of the fields is clone size, V gene, J gene, CDR3 length, D gene, CDR3 protein, CDR3 DNA. The D gene is left open where the match is weak. Where a row states a size, it is once, few, many or the class of an expanded clone; other rows omit it.

clone size: -
V gene: TRBV7-9
J gene: TRBJ1-2
CDR3 length: 17
D gene: -
CDR3 protein: CASSLVGGGMTNYGYTF
CDR3 DNA: TGTGCCAGCAGCTTAGTAGGGGGTGGAATGACTAACTATGGCTACACCTTC

clone size: -
V gene: TRBV25-1
J gene: TRBJ1-4
CDR3 length: 17
D gene: TRBD1
CDR3 protein: CASSEYPGQATNEKLFF
CDR3 DNA: TGTGCCAGCAGTGAATATCCGGGACAGGCAACTAATGAAAAACTGTTTTTT

clone size: -
V gene: TRBV10-2
J gene: TRBJ1-5
CDR3 length: 13
D gene: TRBD1
CDR3 protein: CASSQGADQPQHF
CDR3 DNA: TGCGCCAGCAGCCAGGGGGCGGATCAGCCCCAGCATTTT

clone size: -
V gene: TRBV30
J gene: TRBJ1-4
CDR3 length: 15
D gene: TRBD1
CDR3 protein: CAWGTGQGAGEKLFF
CDR3 DNA: TGTGCCTGGGGCACAGGACAGGGGGCGGGTGAAAAACTGTTTTTT

clone size: -
V gene: TRBV19
J gene: TRBJ1-6
CDR3 length: 17
D gene: -
CDR3 protein: CASSISMDSSYNSPLHF
CDR3 DNA: TGTGCCAGTAGTATAAGTATGGACAGCTCCTATAATTCACCCCTCCACTTT

clone size: -
V gene: TRBV5-4
J gene: TRBJ1-2
CDR3 length: 15
D gene: -
CDR3 protein: CASSLVQGRDYGYTF
CDR3 DNA: TGTGCCAGCAGCTTGGTACAGGGTCGGGACTATGGCTACACCTTC

clone size: -
V gene: TRBV7-3
J gene: TRBJ1-1
CDR3 length: 14
D gene: TRBD1
CDR3 protein: CASSFQGGSSEAFF
CDR3 DNA: TGTGCCAGCAGCTTTCAGGGGGGAAGCTCTGAAGCTTTCTTT

clone size: once
V gene: TRBV19
J gene: TRBJ1-1
CDR3 length: 13
D gene: TRBD1
CDR3 protein: CATEWDRNTEAFF
CDR3 DNA: TGTGCCACCGAATGGGACAGAAATACTGAAGCTTTCTTT

clone size: -
V gene: TRBV9
J gene: TRBJ1-5
CDR3 length: 13
D gene: TRBD1
CDR3 protein: CASSGGQGQPQHF
CDR3 DNA: TGTGCCAGCAGCGGGGGACAGGGGCAGCCCCAGCATTTT

clone size: -
V gene: TRBV5-6
J gene: TRBJ1-1
CDR3 length: 16
D gene: TRBD1
CDR3 protein: CASSPRQGSTITEAFF
CDR3 DNA: TGTGCCAGCAGCCCAAGACAGGGATCAACCATCACTGAAGCTTTCTTT

clone size: -
V gene: TRBV30
J gene: TRBJ2-3
CDR3 length: 17
D gene: TRBD2
CDR3 protein: CAWSLGGAGVVTDTQYF
CDR3 DNA: TGTGCCTGGAGTCTAGGGGGAGCGGGGGTTGTCACAGATACGCAGTATTTT

clone size: few
V gene: TRBV6-4
J gene: TRBJ1-6
CDR3 length: 13
D gene: -
CDR3 protein: CASSDLRGSPLHF
CDR3 DNA: TGTGCCAGCAGTGACTTAAGGGGATCACCCCTCCACTTT

clone size: -
V gene: TRBV5-1
J gene: TRBJ2-5
CDR3 length: 14
D gene: -
CDR3 protein: CASSRGPRQETQYF
CDR3 DNA: TGCGCCAGCAGCCGCGGCCCACGCCAAGAGACCCAGTACTTC

clone size: -
V gene: TRBV29-1
J gene: TRBJ2-1
CDR3 length: 14
D gene: -
CDR3 protein: CSVVDRSSYNEQFF
CDR3 DNA: TGCAGCGTTGTTGACAGATCTTCCTACAATGAGCAGTTCTTC

clone size: -
V gene: TRBV18
J gene: TRBJ1-3
CDR3 length: 15
D gene: -
CDR3 protein: CASSSRTNVGNTIYF
CDR3 DNA: TGTGCCAGCTCAAGTCGGACAAACGTAGGAAACACCATATATTTT

clone size: few
V gene: TRBV7-3
J gene: TRBJ1-2
CDR3 length: 14
D gene: TRBD1
CDR3 protein: CASSSTGGLNGYTF
CDR3 DNA: TGTGCCAGCAGCTCCACAGGGGGCTTAAATGGCTACACCTTC

clone size: -
V gene: TRBV18
J gene: TRBJ1-4
CDR3 length: 15
D gene: TRBD1
CDR3 protein: CASSSGQGRNEKLFF
CDR3 DNA: TGTGCCAGCTCATCAGGACAGGGGCGGAATGAAAAACTGTTTTTT

clone size: -
V gene: TRBV7-2
J gene: TRBJ2-5
CDR3 length: 15
D gene: -
CDR3 protein: CASSLLGQPQETQYF
CDR3 DNA: TGTGCCAGCAGCCTCCTTGGACAGCCCCAAGAGACCCAGTACTTC

clone size: -
V gene: TRBV18
J gene: TRBJ1-4
CDR3 length: 16
D gene: TRBD1
CDR3 protein: CASSPGQGGYNEKLFF
CDR3 DNA: TGTGCCAGCTCACCGGGACAGGGAGGATATAATGAAAAACTGTTTTTT

clone size: -
V gene: TRBV25-1
J gene: TRBJ1-1
CDR3 length: 15
D gene: -
CDR3 protein: CASSKQVDWYTEAFF
CDR3 DNA: TGTGCCAGCAGTAAACAGGTCGATTGGTACACTGAAGCTTTCTTT

clone size: -
V gene: TRBV10-3
J gene: TRBJ1-1
CDR3 length: 14
D gene: TRBD1
CDR3 protein: CAISLQGGGTEAFF
CDR3 DNA: TGTGCCATCAGCCTTCAGGGGGGCGGTACTGAAGCTTTCTTT

clone size: -
V gene: TRBV10-3
J gene: TRBJ2-7
CDR3 length: 15
D gene: -
CDR3 protein: CAITPSGAASYEQYF
CDR3 DNA: TGTGCCATCACTCCTTCTGGGGCAGCCTCCTACGAGCAGTACTTC

clone size: -
V gene: TRBV4-1
J gene: TRBJ2-2
CDR3 length: 14
D gene: -
CDR3 protein: CASSQRGNTGELFF
CDR3 DNA: TGCGCCAGCAGCCAAAGAGGTAACACCGGGGAGCTGTTTTTT

clone size: -
V gene: TRBV6-2/TRBV6-3
J gene: TRBJ1-1
CDR3 length: 14
D gene: -
CDR3 protein: CASSYYWQGTEAFF
CDR3 DNA: TGTGCCAGCAGTTACTACTGGCAGGGCACTGAAGCTTTCTTT

clone size: -
V gene: TRBV6-6
J gene: TRBJ2-1
CDR3 length: 15
D gene: TRBD2
CDR3 protein: CASSYKIGLAPEQFF
CDR3 DNA: TGTGCCAGCAGTTACAAGATAGGACTAGCTCCTGAGCAGTTCTTC

clone size: -
V gene: TRBV7-2
J gene: TRBJ2-1
CDR3 length: 15
D gene: TRBD1
CDR3 protein: CASSPTGGTYNEQFF
CDR3 DNA: TGTGCCAGCAGCCCCACAGGGGGGACCTACAATGAGCAGTTCTTC

clone size: -
V gene: TRBV27
J gene: TRBJ2-1
CDR3 length: 14
D gene: -
CDR3 protein: CASSLAGPYNEQFF
CDR3 DNA: TGTGCCAGCAGTTTAGCGGGGCCCTACAATGAGCAGTTCTTC

clone size: -
V gene: TRBV28
J gene: TRBJ1-1
CDR3 length: 14
D gene: -
CDR3 protein: CASSLTGVNTEAFF
CDR3 DNA: TGTGCCAGCAGTTTAACGGGGGTGAACACTGAAGCTTTCTTT

clone size: -
V gene: TRBV5-4
J gene: TRBJ2-2
CDR3 length: 16
D gene: TRBD1
CDR3 protein: CASSTAGRGRTGELFF
CDR3 DNA: TGTGCCAGCAGCACCGCTGGCAGGGGGCGAACCGGGGAGCTGTTTTTT

clone size: -
V gene: TRBV7-9
J gene: TRBJ2-1
CDR3 length: 18
D gene: TRBD2
CDR3 protein: CASSLTSGPTSSYNEQFF
CDR3 DNA: TGTGCCAGCAGCTTGACTAGCGGCCCCACGAGCTCCTACAATGAGCAGTTCTTC

clone size: -
V gene: TRBV28
J gene: TRBJ1-2
CDR3 length: 13
D gene: TRBD1
CDR3 protein: CASSLTGGYGYTF
CDR3 DNA: TGTGCCAGCAGTTTAACAGGGGGCTATGGCTACACCTTC

clone size: -
V gene: TRBV5-1
J gene: TRBJ1-2
CDR3 length: 13
D gene: -
CDR3 protein: CASSLAAGDGYTF
CDR3 DNA: TGCGCCAGCAGCTTGGCGGCAGGGGATGGCTACACCTTC

clone size: -
V gene: TRBV20-1
J gene: TRBJ1-1
CDR3 length: 11
D gene: -
CDR3 protein: CSARDSGEAFF
CDR3 DNA: TGCAGTGCTAGAGATTCGGGGGAAGCTTTCTTT

clone size: -
V gene: TRBV5-1
J gene: TRBJ2-7
CDR3 length: 14
D gene: -
CDR3 protein: CASSVLGTNYEQYF
CDR3 DNA: TGCGCCAGCAGCGTTTTGGGGACAAACTACGAGCAGTACTTC

clone size: -
V gene: TRBV7-9
J gene: TRBJ2-1
CDR3 length: 15
D gene: TRBD2
CDR3 protein: CASSPKAAGDAEQFF
CDR3 DNA: TGTGCCAGCAGCCCGAAAGCGGCGGGGGACGCTGAGCAGTTCTTC

clone size: -
V gene: TRBV7-3
J gene: TRBJ2-1
CDR3 length: 13
D gene: -
CDR3 protein: CASSLSSYNEQFF
CDR3 DNA: TGTGCCAGCAGCTTGAGCTCCTACAATGAGCAGTTCTTC

clone size: -
V gene: TRBV20-1
J gene: TRBJ2-7
CDR3 length: 11
D gene: -
CDR3 protein: CSAIATHEQYF
CDR3 DNA: TGCAGTGCTATAGCGACGCACGAGCAGTACTTC

clone size: -
V gene: TRBV28
J gene: TRBJ1-1
CDR3 length: 13
D gene: -
CDR3 protein: CANRQAMNTEAFF
CDR3 DNA: TGTGCCAACAGACAGGCGATGAACACTGAAGCTTTCTTT

clone size: -
V gene: TRBV19
J gene: TRBJ1-2
CDR3 length: 13
D gene: TRBD1
CDR3 protein: CASSTQGAHGYTF
CDR3 DNA: TGTGCCAGTAGTACTCAGGGGGCCCATGGCTACACCTTC

clone size: -
V gene: TRBV6-6
J gene: TRBJ1-1
CDR3 length: 15
D gene: -
CDR3 protein: CASSYGGALNTEAFF
CDR3 DNA: TGTGCCAGCAGTTACGGGGGGGCCCTGAACACTGAAGCTTTCTTT

clone size: -
V gene: TRBV5-1
J gene: TRBJ1-1
CDR3 length: 18
D gene: TRBD1
CDR3 protein: CASSLVRGTANMNTEAFF
CDR3 DNA: TGCGCCAGCAGCTTGGTTCGAGGGACAGCGAACATGAACACTGAAGCTTTCTTT

clone size: -
V gene: TRBV7-2
J gene: TRBJ2-1
CDR3 length: 14
D gene: TRBD2
CDR3 protein: CASSLVGGANEQFF
CDR3 DNA: TGTGCCAGCAGCTTAGTCGGGGGGGCAAATGAGCAGTTCTTC

clone size: -
V gene: TRBV4-2
J gene: TRBJ1-2
CDR3 length: 15
D gene: TRBD1
CDR3 protein: CASSQDEQGPYGYTF
CDR3 DNA: TGTGCCAGCAGCCAAGATGAACAGGGGCCCTATGGCTACACCTTC

clone size: -
V gene: TRBV6-5
J gene: TRBJ1-1
CDR3 length: 13
D gene: -
CDR3 protein: CASSSYMNTEAFF
CDR3 DNA: TGTGCCAGCAGTTCTTACATGAACACTGAAGCTTTCTTT

clone size: -
V gene: TRBV5-1
J gene: TRBJ1-6
CDR3 length: 14
D gene: -
CDR3 protein: CASSLPGSNSPLHF
CDR3 DNA: TGCGCCAGCAGCTTGCCGGGAAGCAATTCACCCCTCCACTTT